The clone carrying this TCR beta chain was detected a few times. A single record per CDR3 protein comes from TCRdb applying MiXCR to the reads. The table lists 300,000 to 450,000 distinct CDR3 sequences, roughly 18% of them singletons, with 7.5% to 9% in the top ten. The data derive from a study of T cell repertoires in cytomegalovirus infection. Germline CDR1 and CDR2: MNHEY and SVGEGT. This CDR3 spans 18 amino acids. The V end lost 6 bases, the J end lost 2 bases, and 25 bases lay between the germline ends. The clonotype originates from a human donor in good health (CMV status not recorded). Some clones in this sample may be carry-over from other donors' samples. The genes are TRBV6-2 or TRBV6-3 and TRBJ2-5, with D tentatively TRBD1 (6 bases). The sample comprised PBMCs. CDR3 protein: CASSSEGVTYTGQETQYF. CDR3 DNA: TGTGCCAGCAGCTCAGAAGGGGTGACCTACACAGGGCAAGAGACCCAGTACTTC.